The clone carrying this TCR beta chain was counted a few times. This sample was taken from a study of CDR3 diversity in severe acne. The germline gives CDR1 KGHDR, CDR2 SFDVKD. The ends were cut back, 5 bases at V and 0 bases at J, with 9 bases in the middle. The CDR3 spans 14 residues. Using its own MiXCR run on the PCR reads, TCRdb lists one record per CDR3 protein. The sample carries approximately 97,000 distinct CDR3 sequences, approximately 47% recorded once. The specimen sequenced was blood. The clonotype comes from a male donor with acne. The rearrangement uses TRBV24-1 and TRBJ1-2, with a tentative D call TRBD1 (6 bases). DNA of the CDR3: TGTGCCACCAGTGGGGCAGGGGCTAACTATGGCTACACCTTC. Protein: CATSGAGANYGYTF.